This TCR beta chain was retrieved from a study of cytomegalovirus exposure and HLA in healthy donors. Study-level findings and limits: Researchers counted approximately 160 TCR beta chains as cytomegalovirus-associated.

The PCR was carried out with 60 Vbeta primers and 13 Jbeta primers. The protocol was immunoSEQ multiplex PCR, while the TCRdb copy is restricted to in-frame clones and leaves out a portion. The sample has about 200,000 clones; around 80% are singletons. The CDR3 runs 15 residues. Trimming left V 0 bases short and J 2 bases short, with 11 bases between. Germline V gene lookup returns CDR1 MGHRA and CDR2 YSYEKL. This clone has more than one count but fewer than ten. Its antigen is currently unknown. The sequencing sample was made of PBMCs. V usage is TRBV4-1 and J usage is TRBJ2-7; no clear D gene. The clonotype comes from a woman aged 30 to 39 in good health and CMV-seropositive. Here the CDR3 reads CASSQEVRSTYEQYF. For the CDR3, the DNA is TGCGCCAGCAGCCAAGAGGTTAGATCAACCTACGAGCAGTACTTC.